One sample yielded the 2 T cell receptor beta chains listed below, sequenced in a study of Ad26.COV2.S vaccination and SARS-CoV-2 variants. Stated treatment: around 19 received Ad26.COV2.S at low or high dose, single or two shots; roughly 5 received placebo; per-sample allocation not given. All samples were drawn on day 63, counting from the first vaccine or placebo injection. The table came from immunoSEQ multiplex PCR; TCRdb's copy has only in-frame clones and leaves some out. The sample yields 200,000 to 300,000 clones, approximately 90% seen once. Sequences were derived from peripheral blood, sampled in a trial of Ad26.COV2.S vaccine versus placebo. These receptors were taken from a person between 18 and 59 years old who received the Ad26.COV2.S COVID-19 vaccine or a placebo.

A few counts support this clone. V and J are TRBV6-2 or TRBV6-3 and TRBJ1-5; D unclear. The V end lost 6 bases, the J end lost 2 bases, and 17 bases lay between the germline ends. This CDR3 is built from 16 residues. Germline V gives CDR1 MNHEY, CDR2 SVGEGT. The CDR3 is CASSPREGSGNQPQHF. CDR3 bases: TGTGCCAGCAGCCCCAGAGAGGGAAGTGGCAATCAGCCCCAGCATTTT.

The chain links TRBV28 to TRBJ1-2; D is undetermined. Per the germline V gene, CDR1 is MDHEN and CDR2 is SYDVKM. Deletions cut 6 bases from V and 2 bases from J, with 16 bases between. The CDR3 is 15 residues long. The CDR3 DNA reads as TGTGCCAGCAGCGGAGACTCTCACCTGAACTATGGCTACACCTTC. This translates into CASSGDSHLNYGYTF.